This TCR beta chain was sequenced during a study of shared clonotypes between healthy human individuals. Overall study context: CD4 naive and CD4 memory each took three plates per donor, while CD8 naive took two and CD8 memory one.

CDR3 size: 15 residues. V trimming: 5 bases; J trimming: 4 bases; junction bases outside the gene matches: 3. Germline V lookup: CDR1 MNHEY, CDR2 SMNVEV (reference sequence). Produced via immunoSEQ multiplex PCR; TCRdb's table is partial and in-frame only. In the table there are some 2,000,000 clones, 85% to 95% of which are singletons. Broader study findings: Memory subsets generally showed smaller estimated richness than naive subsets did. The sole specimen, blood, was sampled, and tissue repertoires likely differ. The naive CD4 repertoires of four donors were compared, and roughly 5.1% of clonotypes were shared.

Worth noting for this clone: Its target is not known.

The receptor comes from a man between 18 and 29 years old in good health. The V gene is TRBV27, the J gene TRBJ2-5; 14 bases fit TRBD2. Input material: naive CD4+ T cells sorted from blood. Subset defined: CD45RA+ positively selected. The CDR3 is CASSRLAGGIETQYF. Written as DNA, the CDR3 is TGTGCCAGCAGTAGACTAGCGGGAGGGATAGAGACCCAGTACTTC.